Below, one TCR beta chain is given with its context. In this sample, this clonotype turned up a few times. There is no known antigen for this receptor. Base qualities are missing; no much larger clone stands one base away. The study was a case-control design nested within a healthcare worker cohort in London, UK, with weekly nasopharyngeal swab PCR tests and blood sampling. Between 23 and 31 March 2020, the week of the UK lockdown, healthcare workers were enrolled and then followed up weekly for as long as 16 weeks. The library was obtained by 5' RACE. Sequencing was carried out with a NextSeq 500. To correct for sequencing error and PCR bias, the TCR library protocol tagged individual cDNA molecules with unique molecular identifiers. Both TCR alpha and beta chains were sequenced, and tight co-correlation was observed between alpha and beta sequence abundances in each sample. The study's processing was this. Decombinator V4 was used to annotate the V gene, J gene and CDR3 of the TCR sequences. TCRs were defined as expanded if a significant change between any two time points was detected under a Poisson model with p below 0.0001. TCR abundances were normalised to the total number of TCRs sequenced per sample and were expressed as counts per million. TRAV1-2 paired with TRAJ12, TRAJ20 or TRAJ33 defined MAIT TCRs, while TRAV10 paired with TRAJ18 defined iNKT TCRs. A search of VDJdb, accessed on 1 November 2021, was run for TCRs annotated to CMV, EBV and SARS-CoV-2, with TCRs annotated for multiple antigens excluded. Using fastp trimming at Q25 and MiXCR clonotype assembly, TCRdb reanalyzed the public sequencing data and kept in-frame beta chains. A single entry per CDR3 protein holds the most common genes and DNA from its merged rows. The V and J calls, along with clone size, are taken from TCRdb and not from the paper's own processing. Counted in this sample were 20,000 to 25,000 distinct CDR3 sequences; 4.8% of them appeared once. About 6.9% of the sample comes from the top ten.

The sample is drawn from a study of early T cells in non-severe SARS-CoV-2 infection (dated by TCRdb to the early 2020s). With regard to the full study: Because TCR sequencing relied on bulk RNA taken from unsorted whole blood, pairing of alpha and beta chains was not possible. What the study reported, not specific to this receptor: Matching against VDJdb was skewed toward anti-spike CD8 responses, likely underestimated virus-specific expansions, and missed private and CD4 specificities.

The germline V gene sets CDR1 to MNHEY and CDR2 to SVGEGT. The CDR3 runs 11 amino acids, cysteine and phenylalanine included. The entry retains the CDR3 DNA only, 33 bases that are in frame from base 1. The junction shows trimming of 7 bases on V and 5 bases on J, and the gene matches do not reach 1 base of it. This sequence uses TRBV6-2 or TRBV6-3 and TRBJ1-1, with 7 junctional bases fitting TRBD1. The TCR was taken from an adult who was a healthcare worker with PCR-confirmed SARS-CoV-2 infection or an uninfected control (not recorded which). Sequences were obtained from whole blood. The CDR3 reads CASTRGTEAFF. The DNA sequence is as follows: TGTGCCAGCACCAGGGGGACTGAAGCTTTCTTT.